These T cell receptor beta chains were read from a single sample in a study of untreated major depressive disorder. Data came from immunoSEQ multiplex PCR; TCRdb stores just in-frame clones and leaves some out. The data contain approximately 15,000 clones, about 93% of them singletons. Sequencing used CD4+ T cells from PBMCs. These TCRs come from a woman aged 25-40 years with major depressive disorder. CDR3s include the opening cysteine and the closing phenylalanine or tryptophan. The D gene is left open where the match is weak. Clone size is given for some rows only: seen once, a few or many times, or a class if the clone is expanded.

V gene,D gene,J gene,clone size,CDR3 DNA,CDR3 protein
TRBV20-1,TRBD1,TRBJ1-1,NA,TGCAGTGCTTCAGGGGGAACAACTTTCTTT,CSASGGTTFF
TRBV5-1,NA,TRBJ1-4,NA,TGCGCCAGCAGCTTGGGACAGGCCGATGAAAAACTGTTTTTT,CASSLGQADEKLFF
TRBV29-1,TRBD1,TRBJ1-1,NA,TGCAGCGCCTCGAAAGGGGGCGAGGTGCTAGCTTTCTTT,CSASKGGEVLAFF
TRBV11-2,TRBD1,TRBJ2-7,NA,TGTGCCAGCAGCCCACGGACAGGGTTCGCCTACGAGCAGTACTTC,CASSPRTGFAYEQYF
TRBV15,NA,TRBJ2-1,NA,TGTGCCACCAGCAGAGATTGGAGCGAGCAGTTCTTC,CATSRDWSEQFF
TRBV28,NA,TRBJ1-1,NA,TGTGCCAGCACCCTCCCCCGGGGGTATCAAGCTTTCTTT,CASTLPRGYQAFF
TRBV5-1,TRBD2,TRBJ2-7,NA,TGCGCCAGCAGCTTGGGTCTAGCGGGAGGTTACGAGCAGTACTTC,CASSLGLAGGYEQYF
TRBV14,NA,TRBJ2-3,NA,TGTGCCAGCAGCCAAGATTTGACGGGAAGGGATACGCAGTATTTT,CASSQDLTGRDTQYF
TRBV11-2,NA,TRBJ1-2,NA,TGTGCCAGCAGCTCAACGACAGCGAACTATGGCTACACCTTC,CASSSTTANYGYTF
TRBV19,TRBD1,TRBJ1-2,NA,TGTGCCATAAACACAGGGGTCCGGAACTATGGCTACACCTTC,CAINTGVRNYGYTF
TRBV10-2,TRBD2,TRBJ2-1,NA,TGCGCCAGCAACTCCGCGGGGGACAATGAGCAGTTCTTC,CASNSAGDNEQFF
TRBV11-1,NA,TRBJ1-4,NA,TGTGCCAGCAGCCTCCGGAGAAATGACAGACATAATGAAAAACTGTTTTTT,CASSLRRNDRHNEKLFF
TRBV7-9,TRBD2,TRBJ2-1,NA,TGTGCCAGCAGCTGGGGACTAGCGGACAATGAGCAGTTCTTC,CASSWGLADNEQFF
TRBV9,NA,TRBJ1-2,NA,TGTGCCAGCAGCGTAGATAGGACAGTTGTTGGTGGCTACACCTTC,CASSVDRTVVGGYTF
TRBV15,NA,TRBJ2-1,NA,TGTGCCACCAGCAGAGGTTATCAGGAGCAGTTCTTC,CATSRGYQEQFF
TRBV7-9,TRBD1,TRBJ2-1,once,TGTGCCAGCAGCTTAAGGGTGGGGGCTCAGGGGGATGAGCAGTTCTTC,CASSLRVGAQGDEQFF
TRBV18,NA,TRBJ2-1,NA,TGTGCCAGCTCACCACCGGTGGGGGGAGGTGACAATGAGCAGTTCTTC,CASSPPVGGGDNEQFF
TRBV2,NA,TRBJ2-7,NA,TGTGCCATCAATAACGCTAGGGGTATGCAGTACTTC,CAINNARGMQYF
TRBV7-3,NA,TRBJ2-7,NA,TGTGCCAGCAGTCAAACGGGAAGCTCCTACGAGCAGTACTTC,CASSQTGSSYEQYF
TRBV30,TRBD1,TRBJ1-2,once,TGTGCCTGGAGTGTTGTGGCGGGACAGATTTATGGCTACACCTTC,CAWSVVAGQIYGYTF
TRBV29-1,NA,TRBJ2-7,NA,TGCAGCGTTCTAAGGGACTCCTACGAGCAGTACTTC,CSVLRDSYEQYF
TRBV6-5,TRBD1,TRBJ1-2,NA,TGTGCCAGCAGTTACTGGACAGGGGGCGCGTATGGCTACACCTTC,CASSYWTGGAYGYTF
TRBV5-1,NA,TRBJ1-3,NA,TGCGCCAGCAGCTTCACAGGGTTAATCTCTGGAAACACCATATATTTT,CASSFTGLISGNTIYF
TRBV9,TRBD2,TRBJ2-7,NA,TGTGCCAGCAGCGTAGAGGCTAGCGGGACCTACGAGCAGTACTTC,CASSVEASGTYEQYF